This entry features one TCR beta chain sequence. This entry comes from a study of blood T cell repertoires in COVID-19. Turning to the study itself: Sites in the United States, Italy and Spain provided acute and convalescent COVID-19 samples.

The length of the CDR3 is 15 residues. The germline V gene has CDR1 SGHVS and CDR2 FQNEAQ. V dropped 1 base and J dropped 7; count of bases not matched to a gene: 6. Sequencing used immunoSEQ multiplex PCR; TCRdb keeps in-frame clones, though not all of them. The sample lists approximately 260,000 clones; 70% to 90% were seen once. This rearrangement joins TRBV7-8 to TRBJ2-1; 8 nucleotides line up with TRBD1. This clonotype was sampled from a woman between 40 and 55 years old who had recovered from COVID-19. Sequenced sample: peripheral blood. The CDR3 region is CASSLDQGALNEQFF. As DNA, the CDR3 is TGTGCCAGCAGCTTAGACCAGGGGGCGCTTAATGAGCAGTTCTTC.